Shown below are 11 T cell receptor beta chains from a single sample sequenced in a study of regulatory T cells in long-lasting Graves disease. Stated time point: newly diagnosed GD, antithyroid drugs for less than 3 months. After RNA was extracted from PBMCs, the TCR library was made from it. TCR beta libraries were built with iRepertoire HTBI primers and Arm-PCR of CDR3 regions. TCRdb called the multiplex PCR reads again in MiXCR, with one record for every CDR3 protein. The sample holds almost 450,000 distinct CDR3 sequences, about 16% seen once. The same data also contributed to another study, on T cells in Graves' hyperthyroidism and ophthalmopathy.

The sample was peripheral blood mononuclear cells (PBMCs), taken at new diagnosis, from a patient treated with antithyroid drugs. These receptors were obtained from a woman aged 25 to 45 with Graves disease.

This clonotype was recorded a few times. A much larger clone is a single base away; this may be a read error. J is TRBJ1-2 and V is TRBV7-2, with D possibly TRBD1 on 5 matching bases. Germline V gene sequence: CDR1 SGHTA, CDR2 FQGNSA. CDR3 size: 15 residues. This CDR3 reads CAGSFSTGTNYGYTF. In nucleotides, the CDR3 is TGTGCCGGCAGCTTTTCCACAGGAACTAACTATGGCTACACCTTC. The full variable domain, its missing parts supplied by reference TRBV7-2 and TRBJ1-2, is GAGVSQSPSNKVTEKGKDVELRCDPISGHTALYWYRQSLGQGLEFLIYFQGNSAPDKSGLPSDRFSAERTGGSVSTLTIQRTQQEDSAVYLCAGSFSTGTNYGYTFGSGTRLTVV.

This clonotype has at least ten counts. The chain joins TRBV28 to TRBJ2-3; maybe TRBD2 (7 bases). Trimming removed 4 bases from V and 5 bases from J, with 13 bases in between. This CDR3 spans 14 amino acids. Germline CDR1 MDHEN, CDR2 SYDVKM. In nucleotides, the CDR3 is TGTGCCAGCAGTTACTGGGGGGGGCAAGATACGCAGTATTTT. This codes for CASSYWGGQDTQYF.

In its sample, this clonotype was seen many times. J is TRBJ2-7 and V is TRBV5-1; D remains ambiguous. The CDR3 contains 14 residues. The V gene's germline CDR1 is SGHRS and CDR2 YFSETQ. V was pared by 0 bases and J by 5 bases, with 12 bases between. The CDR3 region has the DNA TGCGCCAGCAGCTTGGCAGGCTACAAAAACGAGCAGTACTTC. As protein: CASSLAGYKNEQYF.

This clonotype has ten or more counts. The chain links TRBV28 to TRBJ1-1; D is unresolved. The CDR3 extends over 14 amino acids. Germline V gene sequence: CDR1 MDHEN, CDR2 SYDVKM. The ends were cut back, 6 bases at V and 6 bases at J, with 17 bases in the middle. Here the CDR3 DNA reads TGTGCCAGCAGCCGGTCACGGATCGGTCCTGAAGCTTTCTTT. This sequence encodes CASSRSRIGPEAFF.

This clonotype turned up a few times. The chain recombines TRBV7-9 with TRBJ2-7, with 8 bases matching TRBD2. The CDR3 loop spans 15 amino acids. Germline-derived CDR1 and CDR2 are SEHNR and FQNEAQ (reference sequence). The ends lost 4 bases at V and 1 base at J; junction bases unmatched: 6. The CDR3, as DNA: TGTGCCAGCAGCTACAGCGGGAGTCAATCCTACGAGCAGTACTTC. It yields the protein CASSYSGSQSYEQYF.

Many counts were recorded for this clonotype. V usage is TRBV7-2 and J usage is TRBJ2-7; 11 bases fit TRBD2. The germline gives CDR1 SGHTA, CDR2 FQGNSA. The V and J ends lost 4 bases and 4 bases, in that order; junction bases with no gene match: 6. The CDR3 has 15 amino acids. CDR3 DNA: TGTGCCAGCAGCTCGCCCATAGCGGGAGGGTACGAGCAGTACTTC. Translation: CASSSPIAGGYEQYF.

The rearrangement links TRBV19 to TRBJ1-2, with D possibly matching TRBD1 (5 bases). From germline, CDR1 is LNHDA and CDR2 SQIVND (reference sequence). CDR3 length: 15 amino acids. The germline V and J ends were trimmed by 5 bases and 4 bases, with 17 bases remaining between them. The CDR3 loop reads CASSPMTGRGYGYTF. For the CDR3, the DNA is TGTGCCAGTAGTCCGATGACGGGGCGAGGCTATGGCTACACCTTC. The full variable domain, rest sourced from reference TRBV19 and TRBJ1-2, is DGGITQSPKYLFRKEGQNVTLSCEQNLNHDAMYWYRQDPGQGLRLIYYSQIVNDFQKGDIAEGYSVSREKKESFPLTVTSAQKNPTAFYLCASSPMTGRGYGYTFGSGTRLTVV.

The chain links TRBV28 to TRBJ1-4; D possibly corresponds to TRBD1 (6 bases). From germline, CDR1 is MDHEN and CDR2 SYDVKM. V gave up 7 bases and J gave up 12 bases, with 21 bases separating them. This CDR3 is 14 amino acids long. DNA for the CDR3: TGTGCCAGCAACCGCGGGGGGGCGCCGGAAGAACTGTTTTTT. Translated, it gives CASNRGGAPEELFF. The entire variable domain, with the rest obtained from reference TRBV28 and TRBJ1-4, is as follows: DVKVTQSSRYLVKRTGEKVFLECVQDMDHENMFWYRQDPGLGLRLIYFSYDVKMKEKGDIPEGYSVSREKKERFSLILESASTNQTSMYLCASNRGGAPEELFFGSGTQLSVL.

V and J are TRBV24-1 and TRBJ1-5, with 7 bases identical to TRBD1. The CDR3 contains 14 residues. V lost 3 bases and J lost 6; bases outside the gene matches: 4. Germline CDR1 KGHDR, CDR2 SFDVKD. The CDR3 loop reads CATSDDRVFQPQHF. CDR3 bases: TGTGCCACCAGTGATGACAGGGTTTTTCAGCCCCAGCATTTT.

At least ten counts were recorded for this clonotype. CDR3 region: CASSNGLAPNEQFF. CDR3 DNA sequence: TGTGCCAGCTCAAACGGACTAGCCCCCAATGAGCAGTTCTTC. The J gene is TRBJ2-1, the V gene TRBV18; 8 nucleotides align to TRBD2. Germline loops: CDR1 KGHSH, CDR2 LQKENI. The CDR3 consists of 14 residues. Trimming at V came to 5 bases and at J to 6 bases, leaving 6 bases not matched to a gene.

This clonotype appeared many times. V is TRBV24-1 and J is TRBJ2-3, with TRBD1 matching 8 bases. Germline-derived CDR1 and CDR2 are KGHDR and SFDVKD. CDR3 size: 16 residues. Trimming at V came to 9 bases and at J to 2 bases, leaving 12 bases not matched to a gene. The CDR3 region is CATAHPGTGVTDTQYF. The DNA for the CDR3 is TGTGCCACCGCTCATCCCGGGACAGGTGTCACAGATACGCAGTATTTT.